Sequencing of this T cell receptor (beta chain) was carried out in a study of cytomegalovirus exposure and HLA in healthy donors (TCRdb year 2017). Some background on the complete study: A later analysis indicated that the roughly 120 validation repertoires were generated on the platform also employed for the 670 or so repertoires of the first cohort. The study was designed to test whether signatures of past pathogen exposure could be identified by cataloging public T cell receptors. To predict cytomegalovirus infection status, the study combined high-throughput TCR immunosequencing, statistical association of individual TCRs with disease status, and machine learning. In addition to the first cohort of approximately 670 subjects, a separate validation cohort of approximately 130 different subjects was used.

What the research found in general, with its limitations: According to the authors, the approach could potentially be generalized to other disease states and immunological phenotypes. While some public TCRs were present in many individuals, most TCR sequences turned up only very rarely across donors. In both the original and validation cohorts, the classifier was reported to diagnose cytomegalovirus status with high specificity and sensitivity. In a later analysis, TCRs clustered in the first cohort were found to also tend to co-occur in the 120 or so validation repertoires, with approximately 94% of cluster scores above 0. In the study, around 150 TCR beta chains were listed as associated with cytomegalovirus. A later analysis lacked HLA typing for the validation cohort, so it scored co-occurrence in that cohort across all 120 repertoires. Three of the identified cytomegalovirus-associated TCR beta chains were confirmed in vitro to be specific for cytomegalovirus antigens.

The donors belonged to the validation cohort of 90 to 150 subjects, which was separate from the roughly 670-subject first cohort. As for this clone: What antigen it recognizes has not been identified. No base qualities exist here, and no much larger clone lies one base off it.

Germline trimming amounts to 5 bases on V and 6 bases on J, with 10 as the count of junction bases outside the gene matches. Measured from the cysteine to the phenylalanine, the CDR3 is 16 residues long. Only the CDR3 region is kept as DNA, spanning 48 bases read in frame from base 1. CDR1 and CDR2 are drawn from the germline V gene: SGHTA, FQGNSA. The protocol used for the library was the immunoSEQ multiplex PCR assay. As for how the authors treated the data: To diagnose cytomegalovirus status from the catalog of TCR beta chain sequences, a statistical classification framework was built. TCRdb obtained this table from immuneACCESS and retained in-frame rearrangements with V and J assigned. These tables miss some clones; where compared with another copy, unresolved V genes account for less than half of the shortfall, and the remainder is unexplained. Clone size and the V and J calls come from that table; the DNA yielded D and trimming. The sample profile shows a few hundred thousand clones; roughly 89% of them were found once. 0.37% of the sample is taken by the ten largest.

Sequenced input: PBMCs. The sequence joins TRBV7-2 to TRBJ2-3, with 11 bases in between that match TRBD2. This clonotype was sampled from a woman under 30 in good health and CMV-seronegative. CDR3 sequence: CASSAPVAGGLDTQYF. The bases are TGTGCCAGCAGCGCTCCTGTAGCGGGGGGGCTGGATACGCAGTATTTT.